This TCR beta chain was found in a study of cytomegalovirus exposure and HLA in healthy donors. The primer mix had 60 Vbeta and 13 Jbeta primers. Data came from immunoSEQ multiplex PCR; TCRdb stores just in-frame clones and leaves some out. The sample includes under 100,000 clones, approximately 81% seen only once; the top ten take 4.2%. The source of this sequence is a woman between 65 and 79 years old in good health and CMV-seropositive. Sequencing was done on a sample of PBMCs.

CDR3 sequence: CASSLAGQGNTGELFF. CDR3 DNA sequence: TGCGCCAGCAGCTTGGCGGGACAGGGGAACACCGGGGAGCTGTTTTTT. The chain couples TRBV5-1 to TRBJ2-2; 9 bases are a match to TRBD1. The CDR3 contains 16 residues. Germline loops: CDR1 SGHRS, CDR2 YFSETQ. Trimming took 0 bases from V and 1 from J; bases not matched to a gene: 1.